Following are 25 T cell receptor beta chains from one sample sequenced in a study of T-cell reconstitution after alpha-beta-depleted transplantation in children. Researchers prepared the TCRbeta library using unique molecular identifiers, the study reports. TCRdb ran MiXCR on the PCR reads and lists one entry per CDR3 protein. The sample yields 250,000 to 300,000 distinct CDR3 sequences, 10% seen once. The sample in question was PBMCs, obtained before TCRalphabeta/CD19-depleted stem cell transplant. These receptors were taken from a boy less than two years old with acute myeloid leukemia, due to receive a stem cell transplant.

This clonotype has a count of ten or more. The CDR3 nucleotides are TGTGCTAGTGGCGAGGTCCAGCGGGGGTACACAGATACGCAGTATTTT. Translating it yields CASGEVQRGYTDTQYF. The chain couples TRBV12-5 to TRBJ2-3; TRBD2 agrees at 8 bases. Trimming took 6 bases from V and 2 from J; bases not matched to a gene: 10. This CDR3 spans 16 amino acids. CDR1 and CDR2 from the germline V gene are LGHNT and FRNRAP.

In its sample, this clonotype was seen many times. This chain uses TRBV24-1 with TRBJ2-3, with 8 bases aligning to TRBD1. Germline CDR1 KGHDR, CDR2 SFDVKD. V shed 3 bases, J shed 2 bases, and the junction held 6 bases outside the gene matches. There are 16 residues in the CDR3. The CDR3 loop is CATSDRTGPPTDTQYF. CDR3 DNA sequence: TGTGCCACCAGTGATCGGACAGGGCCCCCCACAGATACGCAGTATTTT.

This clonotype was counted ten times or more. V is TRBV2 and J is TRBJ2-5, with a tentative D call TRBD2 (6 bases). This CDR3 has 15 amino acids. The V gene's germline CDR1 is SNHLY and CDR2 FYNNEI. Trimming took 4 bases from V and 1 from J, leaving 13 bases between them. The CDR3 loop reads CASSVLAAPQETQYF. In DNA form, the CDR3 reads TGTGCCAGCAGTGTCTTAGCGGCCCCCCAAGAGACCCAGTACTTC.

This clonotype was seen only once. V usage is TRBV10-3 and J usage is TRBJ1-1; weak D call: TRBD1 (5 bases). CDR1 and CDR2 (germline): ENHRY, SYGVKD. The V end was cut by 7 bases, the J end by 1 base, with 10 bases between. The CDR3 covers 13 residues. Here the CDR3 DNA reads TGTGCCATCACCGCGACAGAGAACACTGAAGCTTTCTTT. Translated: CAITATENTEAFF.

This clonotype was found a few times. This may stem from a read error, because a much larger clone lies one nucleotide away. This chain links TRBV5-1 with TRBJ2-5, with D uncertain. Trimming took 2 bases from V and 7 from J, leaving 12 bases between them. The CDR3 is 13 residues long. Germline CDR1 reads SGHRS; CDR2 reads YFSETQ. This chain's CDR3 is CASSLPATATQYF. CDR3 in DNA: TGCGCCAGCAGCTTACCGGCAACAGCGACCCAGTACTTC.

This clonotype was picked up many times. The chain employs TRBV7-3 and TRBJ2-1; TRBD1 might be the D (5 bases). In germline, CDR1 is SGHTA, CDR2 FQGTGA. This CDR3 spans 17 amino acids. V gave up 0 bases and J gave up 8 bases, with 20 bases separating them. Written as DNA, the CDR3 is TGTGCCAGCAGCTTAACGGCAGGGCCGCCCGCAACGGATGAGCAGTTCTTC. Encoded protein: CASSLTAGPPATDEQFF. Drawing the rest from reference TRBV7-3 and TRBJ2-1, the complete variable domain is GAGVSQTPSNKVTEKGKYVELRCDPISGHTALYWYRQSLGQGPEFLIYFQGTGAADDSGLPNDRFFAVRPEGSVSTLKIQRTERGDSAVYLCASSLTAGPPATDEQFFGPGTRLTVL.

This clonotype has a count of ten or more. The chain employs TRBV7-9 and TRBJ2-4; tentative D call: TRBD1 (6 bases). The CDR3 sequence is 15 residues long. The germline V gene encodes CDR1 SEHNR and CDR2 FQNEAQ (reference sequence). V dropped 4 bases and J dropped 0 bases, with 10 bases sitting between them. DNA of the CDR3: TGTGCCAGCAGCTCTAACAGGGAAGCCAAAAACATTCAGTACTTC. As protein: CASSSNREAKNIQYF. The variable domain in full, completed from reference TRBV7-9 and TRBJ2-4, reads DTGVSQNPRHKITKRGQNVTFRCDPISEHNRLYWYRQTLGQGPEFLTYFQNEAQLEKSRLLSDRFSAERPKGSFSTLEIQRTEQGDSAMYLCASSSNREAKNIQYFGAGTRLSVL.

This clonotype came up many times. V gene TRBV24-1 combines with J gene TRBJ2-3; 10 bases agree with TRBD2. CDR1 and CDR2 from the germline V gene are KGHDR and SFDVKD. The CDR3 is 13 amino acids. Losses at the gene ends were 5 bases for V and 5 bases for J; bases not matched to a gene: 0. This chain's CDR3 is CATSGLAGDTQYF. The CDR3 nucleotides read TGTGCCACCAGTGGACTAGCGGGAGATACGCAGTATTTT.

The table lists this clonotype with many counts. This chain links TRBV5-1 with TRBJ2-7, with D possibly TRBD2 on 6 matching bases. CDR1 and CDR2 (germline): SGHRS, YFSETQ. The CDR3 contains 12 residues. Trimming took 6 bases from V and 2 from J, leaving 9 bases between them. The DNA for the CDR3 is TGCGCCAGCATGGGGGGAGCCTACGAGCAGTACTTC. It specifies CASMGGAYEQYF.

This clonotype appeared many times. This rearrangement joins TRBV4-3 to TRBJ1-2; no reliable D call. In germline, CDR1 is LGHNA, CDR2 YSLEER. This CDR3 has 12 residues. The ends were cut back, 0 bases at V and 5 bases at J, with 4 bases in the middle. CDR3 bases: TGCGCCAGCAGCCAAGATACATATGGCTACACCTTC. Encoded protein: CASSQDTYGYTF.

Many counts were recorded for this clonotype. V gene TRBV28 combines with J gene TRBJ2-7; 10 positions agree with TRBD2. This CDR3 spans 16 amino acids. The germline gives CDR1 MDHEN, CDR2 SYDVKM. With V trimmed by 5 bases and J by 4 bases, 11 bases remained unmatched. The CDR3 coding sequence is TGTGCCAGCAGTCATCCGGGACTAGCGCCCCATTACGAGCAGTACTTC. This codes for CASSHPGLAPHYEQYF.

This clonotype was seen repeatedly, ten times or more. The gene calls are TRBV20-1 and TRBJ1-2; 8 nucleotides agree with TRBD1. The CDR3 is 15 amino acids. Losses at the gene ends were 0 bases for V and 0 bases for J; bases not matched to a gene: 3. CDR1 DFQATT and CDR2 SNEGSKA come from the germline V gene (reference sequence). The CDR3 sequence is CSARDPDRANYGYTF. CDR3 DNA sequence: TGCAGTGCTAGAGATCCGGACAGGGCTAACTATGGCTACACCTTC.

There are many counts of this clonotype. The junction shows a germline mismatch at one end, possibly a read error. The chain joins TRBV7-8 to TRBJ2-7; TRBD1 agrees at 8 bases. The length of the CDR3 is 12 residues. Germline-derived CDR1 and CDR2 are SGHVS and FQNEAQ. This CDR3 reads CASSLGTGNQDF. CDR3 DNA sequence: TGTGCCAGCAGCTTAGGGACAGGGAACCAGGATTTC.

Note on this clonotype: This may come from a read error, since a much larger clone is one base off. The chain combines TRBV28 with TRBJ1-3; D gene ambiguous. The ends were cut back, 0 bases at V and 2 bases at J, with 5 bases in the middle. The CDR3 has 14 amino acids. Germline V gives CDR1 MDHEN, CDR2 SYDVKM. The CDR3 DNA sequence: TGTGCCAGCAGTTTATGGCGTACTGGAAACACCATATATTTT. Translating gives CASSLWRTGNTIYF.

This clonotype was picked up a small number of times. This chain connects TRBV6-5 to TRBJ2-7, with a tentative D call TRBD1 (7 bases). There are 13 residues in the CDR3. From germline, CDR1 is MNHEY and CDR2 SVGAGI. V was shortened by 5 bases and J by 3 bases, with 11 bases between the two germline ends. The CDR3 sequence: CASSHQGGYEQYF. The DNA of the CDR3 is TGTGCCAGCAGTCACCAGGGGGGCTACGAGCAGTACTTC.

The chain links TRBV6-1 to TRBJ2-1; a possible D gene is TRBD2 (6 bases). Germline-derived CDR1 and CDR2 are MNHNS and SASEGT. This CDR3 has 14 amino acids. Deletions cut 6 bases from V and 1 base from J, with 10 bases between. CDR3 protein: CASRGGESYNEQFF. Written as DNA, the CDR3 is TGTGCCAGCAGGGGGGGAGAGTCCTACAATGAGCAGTTCTTC.

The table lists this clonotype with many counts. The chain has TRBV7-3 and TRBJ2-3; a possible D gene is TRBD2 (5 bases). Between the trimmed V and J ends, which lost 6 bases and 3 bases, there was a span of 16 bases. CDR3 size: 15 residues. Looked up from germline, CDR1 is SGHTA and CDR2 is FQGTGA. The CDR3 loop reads CASRFLGGSTDTQYF. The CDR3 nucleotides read TGTGCCAGCAGGTTTCTGGGCGGGTCAACAGATACGCAGTATTTT.

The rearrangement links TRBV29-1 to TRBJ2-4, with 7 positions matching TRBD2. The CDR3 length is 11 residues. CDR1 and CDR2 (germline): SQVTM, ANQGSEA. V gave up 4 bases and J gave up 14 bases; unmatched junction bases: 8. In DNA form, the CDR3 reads TGCAGCGTTGGGGAGACTGGACTAGAGTACTTC. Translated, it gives CSVGETGLEYF. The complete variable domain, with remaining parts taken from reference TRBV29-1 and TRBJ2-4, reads SAVISQKPSRDICQRGTSLTIQCQVDSQVTMMFWYRQQPGQSLTLIATANQGSEATYESGFVIDKFPISRPNLTFSTLTVSNMSPEDSSIYLCSVGETGLEYFGAGTRLSVL.

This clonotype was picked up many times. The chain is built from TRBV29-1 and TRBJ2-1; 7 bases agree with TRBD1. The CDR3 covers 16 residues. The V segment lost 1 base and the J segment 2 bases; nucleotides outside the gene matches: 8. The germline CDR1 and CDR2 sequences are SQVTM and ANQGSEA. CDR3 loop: CSVEVGGTDPYNEQFF. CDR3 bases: TGCAGCGTTGAAGTGGGTGGGACAGATCCCTACAATGAGCAGTTCTTC.

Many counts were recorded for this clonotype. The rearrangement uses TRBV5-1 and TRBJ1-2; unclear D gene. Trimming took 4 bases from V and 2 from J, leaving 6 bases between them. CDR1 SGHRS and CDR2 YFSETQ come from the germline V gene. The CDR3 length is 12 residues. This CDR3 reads CASSQDNYGYTF. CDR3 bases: TGCGCCAGCAGCCAGGACAACTATGGCTACACCTTC.

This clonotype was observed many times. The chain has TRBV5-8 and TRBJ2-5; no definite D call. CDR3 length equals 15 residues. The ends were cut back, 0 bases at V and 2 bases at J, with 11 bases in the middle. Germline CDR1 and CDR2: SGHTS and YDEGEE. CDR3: CASSLENNSQETQYF. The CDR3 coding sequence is TGTGCCAGCAGCTTGGAAAATAACAGTCAAGAGACCCAGTACTTC.

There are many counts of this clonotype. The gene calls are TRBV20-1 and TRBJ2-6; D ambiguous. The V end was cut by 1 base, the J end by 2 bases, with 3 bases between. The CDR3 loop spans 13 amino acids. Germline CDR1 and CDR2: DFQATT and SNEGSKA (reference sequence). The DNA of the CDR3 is TGCAGTGCTAGAGGTACTGGGGCCAACGTCCTGACTTTC. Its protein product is CSARGTGANVLTF.

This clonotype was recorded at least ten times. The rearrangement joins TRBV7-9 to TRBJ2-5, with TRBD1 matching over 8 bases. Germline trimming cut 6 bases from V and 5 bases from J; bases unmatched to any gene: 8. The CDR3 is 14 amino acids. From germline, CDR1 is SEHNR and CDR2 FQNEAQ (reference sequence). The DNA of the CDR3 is TGTGCCAGCAGTTACGACAGGGGTGAGGAGACCCAGTACTTC. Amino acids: CASSYDRGEETQYF.

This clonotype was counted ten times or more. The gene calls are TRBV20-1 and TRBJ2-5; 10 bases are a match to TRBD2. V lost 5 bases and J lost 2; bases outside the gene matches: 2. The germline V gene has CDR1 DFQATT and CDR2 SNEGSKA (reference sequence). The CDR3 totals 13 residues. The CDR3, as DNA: TGCAGTGCTCCGACTAGCGGGCAAGAGACCCAGTACTTC. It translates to CSAPTSGQETQYF.

The CDR3 spells CASSLNREDEQYF. The CDR3 DNA is TGTGCCAGCAGCTTAAACAGGGAGGACGAGCAGTACTTC. The genes are TRBV7-9 and TRBJ2-7; D may match TRBD1 or TRBD2 (6 bases each). The V gene's germline CDR1 is SEHNR and CDR2 FQNEAQ (reference sequence). This CDR3 comprises 13 residues. Trimming pared 2 bases from V and 5 bases from J, leaving 10 bases between. The full variable domain, in which reference TRBV7-9 and TRBJ2-7 provide the parts outside the CDR3, is DTGVSQNPRHKITKRGQNVTFRCDPISEHNRLYWYRQTLGQGPEFLTYFQNEAQLEKSRLLSDRFSAERPKGSFSTLEIQRTEQGDSAMYLCASSLNREDEQYFGPGTRLTVT.